These 3 T cell receptor beta chains came from one sample sequenced in a study of beta chain features in type 1 diabetes. The study, taken as a whole, reports: People with Type 1 diabetes carried modestly yet significantly shorter TCRB CDR3s in all four CD4+ subsets.

Reverse transcribing all isolated RNA meant expressed TCRB transcripts were sequenced. Data came from immunoSEQ multiplex PCR; TCRdb stores just in-frame clones and leaves some out. The repertoire includes hundreds of thousands of clones, about 14% of them detected once, and nearly 0.04% sits in the top ten. These receptors have no identified antigens. The sample was naive CD4+ T cells from blood. All receptors come from a man between 18 and 35 years old with type 1 diabetes.

This clone was counted a few times. This sequence joins TRBV7-8 and TRBJ2-1; the D gene is possibly TRBD1 (7 bases). The germline CDR1 and CDR2 sequences are SGHVS and FQNEAQ. This CDR3 is built from 15 residues. V was pared by 1 base and J by 7 bases, with 14 bases between. CDR3 amino acids: CASSLGQGRGNEQFF. The CDR3 DNA reads TGTGCCAGCAGCTTAGGACAGGGACGGGGGAATGAGCAGTTCTTC.

This chain uses TRBV6-1 with TRBJ2-3; D is undetermined. The CDR3 is 11 residues long. Germline lookup yields CDR1 MNHNS and CDR2 SASEGT. V lost 6 bases and J lost 6, with 7 bases in between. The CDR3: CASSVGDTQYF. The CDR3 DNA is TGTGCCAGCAGCGTTGGGGATACGCAGTATTTT.

There are a few counts of this clone. The rearrangement joins TRBV29-1 to TRBJ1-5; D uncertain. This CDR3 has 13 amino acids. CDR1 and CDR2 (germline): SQVTM, ANQGSEA. Trimming took 1 base from V and 4 from J, leaving 8 bases between them. The CDR3 DNA is TGCAGCGTTGAAGTCACAGAAAATCAGCCCCAGCATTTT. It translates to CSVEVTENQPQHF.